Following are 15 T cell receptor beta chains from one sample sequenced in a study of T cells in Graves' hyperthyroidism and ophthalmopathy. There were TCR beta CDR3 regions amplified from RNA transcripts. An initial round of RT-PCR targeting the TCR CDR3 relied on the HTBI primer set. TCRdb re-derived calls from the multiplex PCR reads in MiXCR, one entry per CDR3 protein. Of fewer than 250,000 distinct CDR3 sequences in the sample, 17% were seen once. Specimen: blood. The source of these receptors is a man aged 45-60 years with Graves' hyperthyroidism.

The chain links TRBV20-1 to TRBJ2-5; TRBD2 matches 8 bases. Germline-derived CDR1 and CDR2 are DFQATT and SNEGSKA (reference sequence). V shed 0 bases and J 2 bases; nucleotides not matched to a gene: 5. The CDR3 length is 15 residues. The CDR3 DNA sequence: TGCAGTGCTAGAGATTCCCGCGGGAGGCAAGAGACCCAGTACTTC. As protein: CSARDSRGRQETQYF.

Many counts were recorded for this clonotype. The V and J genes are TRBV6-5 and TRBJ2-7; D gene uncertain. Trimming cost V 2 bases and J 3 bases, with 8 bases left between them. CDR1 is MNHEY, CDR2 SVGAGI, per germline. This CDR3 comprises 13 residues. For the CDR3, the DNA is TGTGCCAGCAGTTACGACTTGAGCTACGAGCAGTACTTC. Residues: CASSYDLSYEQYF.

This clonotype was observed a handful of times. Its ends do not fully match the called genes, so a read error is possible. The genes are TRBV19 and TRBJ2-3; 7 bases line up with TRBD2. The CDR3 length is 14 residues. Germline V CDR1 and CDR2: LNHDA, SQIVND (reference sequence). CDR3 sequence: CASSPGGYTDTQYF. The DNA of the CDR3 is TGTGCCAGTAGTCCGGGGGGATACACAGATACGCAATATTTT.

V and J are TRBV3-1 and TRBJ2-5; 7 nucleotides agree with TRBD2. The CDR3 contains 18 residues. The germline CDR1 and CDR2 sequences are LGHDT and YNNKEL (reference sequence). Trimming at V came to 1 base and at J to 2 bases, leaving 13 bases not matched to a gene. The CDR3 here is CASSQVGSRASGQETQYF. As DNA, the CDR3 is TGTGCCAGCAGCCAAGTAGGATCGCGGGCTAGCGGTCAAGAGACCCAGTACTTC.

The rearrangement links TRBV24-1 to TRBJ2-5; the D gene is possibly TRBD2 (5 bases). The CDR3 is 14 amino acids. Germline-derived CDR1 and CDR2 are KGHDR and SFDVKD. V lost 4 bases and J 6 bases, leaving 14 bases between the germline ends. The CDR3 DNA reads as TGTGCCACCAGTGACCCCCAGAGAGGGAAGACCCAGTACTTC. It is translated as CATSDPQRGKTQYF.

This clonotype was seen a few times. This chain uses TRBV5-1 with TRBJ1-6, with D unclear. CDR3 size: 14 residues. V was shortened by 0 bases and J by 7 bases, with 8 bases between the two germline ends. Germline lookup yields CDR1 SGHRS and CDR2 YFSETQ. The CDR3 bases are TGCGCCAGCAGCTTGGTAGTCGGAAATTCACCCCTCCACTTT. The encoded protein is CASSLVVGNSPLHF.

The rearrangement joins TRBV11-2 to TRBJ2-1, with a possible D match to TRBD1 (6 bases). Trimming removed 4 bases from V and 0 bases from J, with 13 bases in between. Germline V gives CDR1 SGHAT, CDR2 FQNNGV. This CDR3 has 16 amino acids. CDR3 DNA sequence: TGTGCCAGCAGCTCCATCAGGGGTACCTCCTACAATGAGCAGTTCTTC. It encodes CASSSIRGTSYNEQFF.

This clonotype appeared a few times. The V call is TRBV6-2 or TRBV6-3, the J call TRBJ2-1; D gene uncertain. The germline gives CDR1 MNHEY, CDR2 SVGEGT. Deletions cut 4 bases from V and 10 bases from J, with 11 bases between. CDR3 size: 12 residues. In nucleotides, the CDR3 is TGTGCCAGCAGTTTCCTTTTTGGCGAGCAGTTCTTC. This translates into CASSFLFGEQFF.

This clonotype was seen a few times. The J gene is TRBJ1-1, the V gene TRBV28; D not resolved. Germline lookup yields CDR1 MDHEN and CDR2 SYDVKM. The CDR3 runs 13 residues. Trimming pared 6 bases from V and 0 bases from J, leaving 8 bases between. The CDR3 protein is CASRFRVNTEAFF. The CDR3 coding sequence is TGTGCCAGCAGGTTCCGTGTGAACACTGAAGCTTTCTTT.

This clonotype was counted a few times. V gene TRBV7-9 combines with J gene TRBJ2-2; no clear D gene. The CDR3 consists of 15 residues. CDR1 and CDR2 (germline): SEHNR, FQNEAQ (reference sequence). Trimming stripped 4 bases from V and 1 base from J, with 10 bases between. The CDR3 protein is CASSSRRVNTGELFF. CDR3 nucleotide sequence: TGTGCCAGCAGCTCCCGGAGAGTGAACACCGGGGAGCTGTTTTTT.

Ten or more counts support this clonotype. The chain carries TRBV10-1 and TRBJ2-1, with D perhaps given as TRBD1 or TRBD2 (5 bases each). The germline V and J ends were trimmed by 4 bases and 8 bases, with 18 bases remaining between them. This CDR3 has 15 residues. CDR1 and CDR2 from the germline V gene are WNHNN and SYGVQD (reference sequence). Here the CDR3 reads CASSATGTSVHEQFF. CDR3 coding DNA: TGCGCCAGCAGTGCTACCGGGACGTCGGTCCATGAGCAGTTCTTC.

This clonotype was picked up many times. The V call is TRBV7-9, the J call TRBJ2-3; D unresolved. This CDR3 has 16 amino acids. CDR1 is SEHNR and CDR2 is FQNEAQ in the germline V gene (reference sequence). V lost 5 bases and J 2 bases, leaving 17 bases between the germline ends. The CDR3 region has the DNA TGTGCCAGCAGCCTAGAGATTCCGTTGCTCACAGATACGCAGTATTTT. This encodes CASSLEIPLLTDTQYF.

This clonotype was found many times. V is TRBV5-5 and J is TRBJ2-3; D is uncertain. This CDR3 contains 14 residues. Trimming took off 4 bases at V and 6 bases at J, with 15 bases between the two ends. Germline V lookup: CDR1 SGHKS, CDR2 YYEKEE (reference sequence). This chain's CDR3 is CASSPHEGRDTQYF. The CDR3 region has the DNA TGTGCCAGCAGCCCCCACGAAGGGCGGGATACGCAGTATTTT.

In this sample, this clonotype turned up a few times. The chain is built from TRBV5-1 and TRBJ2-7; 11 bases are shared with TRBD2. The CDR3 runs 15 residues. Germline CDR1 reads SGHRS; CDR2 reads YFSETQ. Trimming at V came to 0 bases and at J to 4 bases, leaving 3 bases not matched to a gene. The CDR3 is CASSLAASGRYEQYF. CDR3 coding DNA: TGCGCCAGCAGCTTGGCGGCTAGCGGGAGGTACGAGCAGTACTTC.

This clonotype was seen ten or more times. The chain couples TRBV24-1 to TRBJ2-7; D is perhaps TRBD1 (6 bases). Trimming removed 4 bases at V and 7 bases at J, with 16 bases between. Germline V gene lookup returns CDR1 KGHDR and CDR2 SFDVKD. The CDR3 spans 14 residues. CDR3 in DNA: TGTGCCACCAGTGACCATACAGGGCATGGGGAGCAGTACTTC. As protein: CATSDHTGHGEQYF.